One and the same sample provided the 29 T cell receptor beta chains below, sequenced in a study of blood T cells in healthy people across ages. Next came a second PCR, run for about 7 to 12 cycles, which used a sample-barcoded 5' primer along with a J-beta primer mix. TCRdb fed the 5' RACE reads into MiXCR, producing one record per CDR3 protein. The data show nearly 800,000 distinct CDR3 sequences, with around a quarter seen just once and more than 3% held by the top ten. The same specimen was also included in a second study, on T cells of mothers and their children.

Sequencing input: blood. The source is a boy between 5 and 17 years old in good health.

CDR3 coding DNA: TGTGCCAGCAGCCCGGGACAGGGTCCGTGGGAGCTGTTTTTT. Its protein is CASSPGQGPWELFF. The chain couples TRBV7-2 to TRBJ2-2; 9 nucleotides match TRBD1. Trimming took 5 bases from V and 9 from J; bases not matched to a gene: 7. This CDR3 spans 14 amino acids. CDR1 is SGHTA, CDR2 FQGNSA, per germline. The full variable domain, completed using reference TRBV7-2 and TRBJ2-2, is GAGVSQSPSNKVTEKGKDVELRCDPISGHTALYWYRQSLGQGLEFLIYFQGNSAPDKSGLPSDRFSAERTGGSVSTLTIQRTQQEDSAVYLCASSPGQGPWELFFGEGSRLTVL.

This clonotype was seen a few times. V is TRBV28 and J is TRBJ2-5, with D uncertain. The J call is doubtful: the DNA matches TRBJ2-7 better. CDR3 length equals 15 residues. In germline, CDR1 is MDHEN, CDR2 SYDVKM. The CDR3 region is CASSLSGVNPYEQYF. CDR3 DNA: TGTGCCAGCAGTCTCTCTGGGGTCAACCCCTACGAGCAGTACTTC.

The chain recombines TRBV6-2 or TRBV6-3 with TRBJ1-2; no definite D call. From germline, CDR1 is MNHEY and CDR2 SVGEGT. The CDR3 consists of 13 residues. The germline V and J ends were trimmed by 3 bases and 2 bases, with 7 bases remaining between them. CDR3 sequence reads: CASSYTENYGYTF. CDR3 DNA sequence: TGTGCCAGCAGTTATACTGAGAACTATGGCTACACCTTC.

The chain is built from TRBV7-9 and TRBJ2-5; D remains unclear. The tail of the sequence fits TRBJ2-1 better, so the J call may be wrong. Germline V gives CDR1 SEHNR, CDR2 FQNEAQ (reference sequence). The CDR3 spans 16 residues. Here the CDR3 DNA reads TGTGCCAGCAGCTTGCAAAATCCGGTTGTCTTGGTTGAGCAGTTCTTC. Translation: CASSLQNPVVLVEQFF.

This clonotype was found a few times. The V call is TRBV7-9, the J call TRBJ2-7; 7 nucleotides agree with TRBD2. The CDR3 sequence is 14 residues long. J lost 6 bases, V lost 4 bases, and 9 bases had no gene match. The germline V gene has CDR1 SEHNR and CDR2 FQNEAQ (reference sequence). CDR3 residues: CASSSSGGMGEQYF. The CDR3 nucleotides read TGTGCCAGCAGCTCTTCCGGGGGGATGGGCGAGCAGTACTTC. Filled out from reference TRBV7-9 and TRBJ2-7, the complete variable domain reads DTGVSQNPRHKITKRGQNVTFRCDPISEHNRLYWYRQTLGQGPEFLTYFQNEAQLEKSRLLSDRFSAERPKGSFSTLEIQRTEQGDSAMYLCASSSSGGMGEQYFGPGTRLTVT.

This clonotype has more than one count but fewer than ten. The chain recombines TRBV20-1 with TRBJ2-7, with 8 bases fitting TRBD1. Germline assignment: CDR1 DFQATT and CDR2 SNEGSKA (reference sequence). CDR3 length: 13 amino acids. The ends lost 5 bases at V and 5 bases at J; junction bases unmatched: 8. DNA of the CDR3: TGCAGTGCTTCCTGGACAGGGAAGGACGAGCAGTACTTC. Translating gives CSASWTGKDEQYF.

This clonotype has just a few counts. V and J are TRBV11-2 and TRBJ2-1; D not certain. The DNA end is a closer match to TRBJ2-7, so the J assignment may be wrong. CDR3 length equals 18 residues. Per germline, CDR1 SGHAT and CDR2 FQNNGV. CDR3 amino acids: CASSLDPPPGGIYDEQYF. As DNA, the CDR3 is TGTGCCAGCAGCTTAGATCCCCCGCCGGGTGGGATTTACGACGAGCAGTACTTC.

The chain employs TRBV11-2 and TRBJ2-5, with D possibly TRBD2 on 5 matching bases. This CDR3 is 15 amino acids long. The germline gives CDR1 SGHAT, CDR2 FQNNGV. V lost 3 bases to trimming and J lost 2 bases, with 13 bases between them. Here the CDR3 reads CASSFGRGNQETQYF. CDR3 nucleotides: TGTGCCAGCAGCTTCGGACGGGGTAATCAAGAGACCCAGTACTTC.

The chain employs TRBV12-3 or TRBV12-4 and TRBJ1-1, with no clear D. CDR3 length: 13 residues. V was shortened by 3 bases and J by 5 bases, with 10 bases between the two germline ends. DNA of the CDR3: TGTGCCAGCAGTTTGAGAGCCCAGACTGAAGCTTTCTTT. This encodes CASSLRAQTEAFF.

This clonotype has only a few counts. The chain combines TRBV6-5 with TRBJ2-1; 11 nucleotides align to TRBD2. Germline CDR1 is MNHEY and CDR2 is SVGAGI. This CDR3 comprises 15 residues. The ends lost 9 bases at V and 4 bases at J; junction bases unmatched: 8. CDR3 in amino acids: CASSKGTSGYNEQFF. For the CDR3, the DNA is TGTGCCAGTAGCAAGGGGACTAGCGGTTACAATGAGCAGTTCTTC.

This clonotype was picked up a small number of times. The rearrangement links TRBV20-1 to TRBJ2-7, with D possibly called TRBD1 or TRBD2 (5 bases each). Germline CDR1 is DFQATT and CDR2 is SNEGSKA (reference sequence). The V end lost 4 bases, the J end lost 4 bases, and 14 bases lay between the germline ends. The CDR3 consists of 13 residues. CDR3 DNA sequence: TGCAGTGCTATACCCGTAGGGGAGTACGAGCAGTACTTC. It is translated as CSAIPVGEYEQYF.

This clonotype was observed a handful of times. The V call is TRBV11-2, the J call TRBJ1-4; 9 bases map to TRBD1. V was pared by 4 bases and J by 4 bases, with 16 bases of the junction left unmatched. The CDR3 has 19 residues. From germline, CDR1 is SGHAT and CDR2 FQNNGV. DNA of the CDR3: TGTGCCAGCAGCTCAGACACAGGGGGCTTGGCCTTCGGTAATGAAAAACTGTTTTTT. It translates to CASSSDTGGLAFGNEKLFF. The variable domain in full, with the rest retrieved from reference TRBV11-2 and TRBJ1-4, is EAGVAQSPRYKIIEKRQSVAFWCNPISGHATLYWYQQILGQGPKLLIQFQNNGVVDDSQLPKDRFSAERLKGVDSTLKIQPAKLEDSAVYLCASSSDTGGLAFGNEKLFFGSGTQLSVL.

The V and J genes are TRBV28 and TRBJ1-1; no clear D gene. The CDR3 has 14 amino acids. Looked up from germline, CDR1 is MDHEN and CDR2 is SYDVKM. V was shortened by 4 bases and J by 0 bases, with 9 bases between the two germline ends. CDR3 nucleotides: TGTGCCAGCAGTTCCCTAGTCATGAACACTGAAGCTTTCTTT. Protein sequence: CASSSLVMNTEAFF.

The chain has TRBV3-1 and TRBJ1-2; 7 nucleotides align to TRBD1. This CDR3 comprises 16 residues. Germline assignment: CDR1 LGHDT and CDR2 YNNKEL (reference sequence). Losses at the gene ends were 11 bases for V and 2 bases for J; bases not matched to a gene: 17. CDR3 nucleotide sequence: TGTGCCTGGAGGGGGCCACGAAGAGGGCCGAACTATGGCTACACCTTC. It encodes CAWRGPRRGPNYGYTF.

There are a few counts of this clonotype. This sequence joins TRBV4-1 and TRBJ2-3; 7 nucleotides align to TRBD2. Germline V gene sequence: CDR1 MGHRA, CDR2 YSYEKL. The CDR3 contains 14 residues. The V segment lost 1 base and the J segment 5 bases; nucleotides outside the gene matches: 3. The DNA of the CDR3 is TGCGCCAGCAGCCAAGGTGGGGGGGTAGATACGCAGTATTTT. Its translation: CASSQGGGVDTQYF.

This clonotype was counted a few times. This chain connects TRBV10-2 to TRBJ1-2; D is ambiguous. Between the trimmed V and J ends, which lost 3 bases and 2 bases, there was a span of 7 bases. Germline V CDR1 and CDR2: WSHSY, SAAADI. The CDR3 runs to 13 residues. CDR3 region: CASSDSGNYGYTF. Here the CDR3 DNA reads TGCGCCAGCAGTGACTCGGGGAACTATGGCTACACCTTC.

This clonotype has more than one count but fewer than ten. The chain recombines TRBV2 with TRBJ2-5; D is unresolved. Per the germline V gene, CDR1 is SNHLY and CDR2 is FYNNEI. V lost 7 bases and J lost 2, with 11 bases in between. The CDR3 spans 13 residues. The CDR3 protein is CASKFEYQETQYF. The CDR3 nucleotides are TGTGCCAGCAAGTTCGAGTATCAAGAGACCCAGTACTTC.

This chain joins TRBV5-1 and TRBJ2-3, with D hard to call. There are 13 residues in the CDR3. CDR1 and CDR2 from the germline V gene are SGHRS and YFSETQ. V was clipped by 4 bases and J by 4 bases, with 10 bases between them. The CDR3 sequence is CASSQNTADTQYF. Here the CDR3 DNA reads TGCGCCAGCAGCCAGAACACGGCAGATACGCAGTATTTT.

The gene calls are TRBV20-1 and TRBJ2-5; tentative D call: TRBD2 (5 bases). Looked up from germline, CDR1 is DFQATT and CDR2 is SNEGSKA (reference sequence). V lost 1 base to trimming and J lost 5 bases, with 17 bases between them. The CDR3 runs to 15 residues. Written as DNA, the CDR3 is TGCAGTGCTAGAGGGATTGAGGGATTGCGGGAGACCCAGTACTTC. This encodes CSARGIEGLRETQYF.

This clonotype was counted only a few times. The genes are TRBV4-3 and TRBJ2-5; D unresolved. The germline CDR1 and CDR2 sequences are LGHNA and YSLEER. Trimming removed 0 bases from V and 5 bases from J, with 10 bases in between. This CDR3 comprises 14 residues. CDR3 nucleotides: TGCGCCAGCAGCCAAGAATGGGGTAGGGAGACCCAGTACTTC. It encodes CASSQEWGRETQYF.

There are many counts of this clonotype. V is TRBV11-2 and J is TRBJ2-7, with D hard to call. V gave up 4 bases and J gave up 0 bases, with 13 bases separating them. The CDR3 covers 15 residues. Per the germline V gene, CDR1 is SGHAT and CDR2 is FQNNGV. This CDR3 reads CASSYETQSSYEQYF. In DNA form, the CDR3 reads TGTGCCAGCAGCTACGAGACACAAAGCTCCTACGAGCAGTACTTC.

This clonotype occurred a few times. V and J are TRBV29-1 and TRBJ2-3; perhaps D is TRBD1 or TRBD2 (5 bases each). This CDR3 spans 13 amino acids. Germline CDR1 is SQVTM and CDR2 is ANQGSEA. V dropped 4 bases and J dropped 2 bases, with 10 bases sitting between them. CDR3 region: CSVVRDPTDTQYF. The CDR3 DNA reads TGCAGCGTTGTGAGGGACCCCACAGATACGCAGTATTTT.

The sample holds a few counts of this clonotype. The CDR3 region is CASSQDGDTNNEQFF. The CDR3 DNA is TGCGCCAGCAGCCAAGATGGGGATACTAACAATGAGCAGTTCTTC. The chain couples TRBV4-3 to TRBJ2-5; the D is unclear. The J call could be wrong; TRBJ2-1 is a better fit for the DNA end. CDR3 length: 15 amino acids. Germline V lookup: CDR1 LGHNA, CDR2 YSLEER.

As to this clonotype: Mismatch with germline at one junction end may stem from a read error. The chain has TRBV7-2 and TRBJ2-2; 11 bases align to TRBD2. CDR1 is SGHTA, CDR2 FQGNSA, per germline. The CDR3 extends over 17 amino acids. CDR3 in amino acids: CASSLDLAGGQTGELFF. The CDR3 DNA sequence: TGTGCCAGCAGCCTTGATTTAGCGGGGGGGCAAACCGGGGAGTTGTTTTTT.

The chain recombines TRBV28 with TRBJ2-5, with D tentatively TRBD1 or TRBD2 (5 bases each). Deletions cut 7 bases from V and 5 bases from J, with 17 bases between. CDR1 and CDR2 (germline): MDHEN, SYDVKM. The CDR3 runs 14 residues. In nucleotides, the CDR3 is TGTGCCAGCACCCCCGGGGCTCTTTTGGAGACCCAGTACTTC. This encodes CASTPGALLETQYF.

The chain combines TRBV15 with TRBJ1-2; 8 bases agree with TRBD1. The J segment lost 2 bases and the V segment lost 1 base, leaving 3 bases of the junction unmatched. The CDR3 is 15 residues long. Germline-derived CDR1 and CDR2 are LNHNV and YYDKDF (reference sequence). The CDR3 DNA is TGTGCCACCAGCAGAGGGACAGGGAAGAACTATGGCTACACCTTC. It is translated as CATSRGTGKNYGYTF. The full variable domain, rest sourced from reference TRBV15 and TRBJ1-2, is DAMVIQNPRYQVTQFGKPVTLSCSQTLNHNVMYWYQQKSSQAPKLLFHYYDKDFNNEADTPDNFQSRRPNTSFCFLDIRSPGLGDTAMYLCATSRGTGKNYGYTFGSGTRLTVV.

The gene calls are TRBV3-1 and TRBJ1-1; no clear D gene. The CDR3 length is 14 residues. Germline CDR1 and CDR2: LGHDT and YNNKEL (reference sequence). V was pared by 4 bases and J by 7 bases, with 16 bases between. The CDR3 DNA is TGTGCCAGCAGCCCTCCTTATTCCGACTTTGAAGCTTTCTTT. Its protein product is CASSPPYSDFEAFF.

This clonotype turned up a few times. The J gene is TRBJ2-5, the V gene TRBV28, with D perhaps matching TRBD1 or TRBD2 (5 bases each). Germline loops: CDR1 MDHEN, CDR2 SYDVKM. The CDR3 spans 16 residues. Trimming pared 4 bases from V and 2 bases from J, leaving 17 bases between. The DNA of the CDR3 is TGTGCCAGCAGTTCGGGGCTGAAGACGGTACAAGAGACCCAGTACTTC. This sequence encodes CASSSGLKTVQETQYF.

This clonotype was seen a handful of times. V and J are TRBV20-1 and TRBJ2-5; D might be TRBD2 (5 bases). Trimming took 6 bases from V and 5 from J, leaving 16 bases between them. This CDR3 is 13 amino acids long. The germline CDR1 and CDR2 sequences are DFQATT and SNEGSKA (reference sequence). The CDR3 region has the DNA TGCAGTGCCCTATTACTAGTGCGGGAGACCCAGTACTTC. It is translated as CSALLLVRETQYF.